The clone carrying this T cell receptor beta chain was detected only a few times. Its antigen is currently unknown. Unique molecular identifiers were built into the TCR beta cDNA libraries. TCRdb re-analysed the PCR reads in MiXCR, keeping a single row per CDR3 protein. The sample lists roughly 570,000 distinct CDR3 sequences, 30% to 40% seen once, with about 6% in the top ten. This record comes from a study of post-analysis software for immune sequencing data. Whole-study context: Relapsing-remitting, secondary progressive and progressive-relapsing courses of multiple sclerosis were included. Points from the study as a whole: Samples made in the same batch grouped tightly together by F measure. TRBV5-6, TRBV5-1 and TRBV20-1 belonged to a set of about five TRBV segments that were more frequent in patients than controls. Comparison with controls showed significantly lower normalized Chao1 diversity in multiple sclerosis patients.

The V gene lost 7 bases and the J gene lost 3 bases, with 16 bases spanning the gap. The CDR3 runs to 14 residues. CDR1 and CDR2 from the germline V gene are SQVTM and ANQGSEA. V and J are TRBV29-1 and TRBJ2-1, with TRBD2 as a possible D gene (7 bases). The TCR originated in a girl under 18 with multiple sclerosis. The specimen sequenced was blood. For the CDR3, the DNA is TGCAGCGGCAACGGGGGGCGTAACTACAATGAGCAGTTCTTC. Its translation: CSGNGGRNYNEQFF.